This is a list of T cell receptor beta chains from one sample in a study of control samples from healthy donors and cancer patients. Profiling relied on immunoSEQ multiplex PCR, and the TCRdb table lists in-frame clones only, not all of them. Here the sample spans 45,000 to 60,000 clones, about 93% being singletons. Input material: blood. These receptors all stem from a man aged 25 to 45 in good health. The CDR3 runs from the conserved cysteine through the conserved F or W. The D gene is left open where the match is weak. Clone size is not always given. Where it is, it says once, few, many or a class for expanded clones.

TRBV30	.	TRBJ2-1	.	CAWSPGPTYNEQFF	TGTGCCTGGAGTCCGGGTCCCACCTACAATGAGCAGTTCTTC
TRBV6-5	.	TRBJ1-1	.	CASSYVSGTEAFF	TGTGCCAGCAGTTACGTGAGCGGCACTGAAGCTTTCTTT
TRBV9	.	TRBJ2-2	.	CASSVVARTNTGELFF	TGTGCCAGCAGCGTAGTGGCCAGGACGAACACCGGGGAGCTGTTTTTT
TRBV5-1	.	TRBJ1-1	.	CASSLDGMNTEAFF	TGCGCCAGCAGCCTGGACGGGATGAACACTGAAGCTTTCTTT
TRBV6-2/TRBV6-3	.	TRBJ2-3	once	CASSPHLDTQYF	TGTGCCAGCAGTCCGCATCTAGATACGCAGTATTTT
TRBV4-3	.	TRBJ1-1	.	CASSRSSLLNTEAFF	TGCGCCAGCAGCCGATCTTCTCTTCTGAACACTGAAGCTTTCTTT
TRBV29-1	.	TRBJ1-4	.	CSVGAGGSEKLFF	TGCAGCGTTGGGGCGGGTGGATCTGAAAAACTGTTTTTT
TRBV24-1	.	TRBJ2-5	.	CATSDLWQNQETQYF	TGTGCCACCAGTGATTTGTGGCAGAACCAAGAGACCCAGTACTTC
TRBV7-7	.	TRBJ2-1	.	CASSSSLWARVRDAEQFF	TGTGCCAGCTCAAGCAGCTTATGGGCTAGGGTCAGGGACGCTGAGCAGTTCTTC
TRBV6-2/TRBV6-3	.	TRBJ2-1	.	CASSYSTEGREQFF	TGTGCCAGCAGTTACTCGACAGAGGGGAGGGAGCAGTTCTTC
TRBV5-8	.	TRBJ1-1	.	CASSSAVNTEAFF	TGTGCCAGCAGCTCAGCGGTGAACACTGAAGCTTTCTTT
TRBV19	.	TRBJ1-6	.	CATKVGNSPLHF	TGTGCCACCAAAGTGGGAAATTCACCCCTCCACTTT
TRBV10-2	.	TRBJ1-1	.	CASSESRGKWTEAFF	TGCGCCAGCAGTGAGTCGAGGGGGAAATGGACTGAAGCTTTCTTT
TRBV19	TRBD1	TRBJ1-1	.	CASRQGEASMNTEAFF	TGTGCCAGTAGACAGGGGGAAGCATCCATGAACACTGAAGCTTTCTTT
TRBV4-2	TRBD1	TRBJ1-1	.	CASSQGEGADTEAFF	TGTGCCAGCAGCCAAGGAGAGGGGGCTGACACTGAAGCTTTCTTT
TRBV15	.	TRBJ1-2	once	CATSRDTGTTYGYTF	TGTGCCACCAGCAGAGATACCGGGACAACTTATGGCTACACCTTC
TRBV11-3	.	TRBJ1-3	once	CASASGGSGNTIYF	TGTGCCAGCGCTAGCGGAGGGTCTGGAAACACCATATATTTT
TRBV14	.	TRBJ1-6	.	CASSGWGSPLHF	TGTGCCAGCAGCGGGTGGGGTTCACCCCTCCACTTT
TRBV7-7	TRBD1	TRBJ2-2	.	CASSPLRGTGGTGELFF	TGTGCCAGCAGCCCCCTTAGGGGGACAGGGGGCACCGGGGAGCTGTTTTTT
TRBV19	TRBD2	TRBJ2-1	.	CASRASGRANEQFF	TGTGCCAGTAGGGCTAGCGGGAGGGCGAATGAGCAGTTCTTC
TRBV19	TRBD2	TRBJ2-3	.	CASSAGTSGEMGTDTQYF	TGTGCCAGTAGTGCCGGGACTAGCGGGGAAATGGGCACAGATACGCAGTATTTT
TRBV30	.	TRBJ2-5	.	CAWSSDGKETQYF	TGTGCCTGGAGTTCGGACGGGAAGGAGACCCAGTACTTC
TRBV30	TRBD1	TRBJ1-2	.	CACDRDNYGYTF	TGTGCCTGCGACAGGGATAACTATGGCTACACCTTC
TRBV19	TRBD1	TRBJ1-1	once	CASSAPGGARIEAFF	TGTGCCAGTAGCGCGCCAGGGGGCGCGAGAATTGAAGCTTTCTTT
TRBV28	TRBD1	TRBJ1-6	.	CASSSKNRGRNSPLHF	TGTGCCAGCAGTTCAAAAAACAGGGGACGGAATTCACCCCTCCACTTT
TRBV5-8	.	TRBJ1-4	.	CASSPLGGWEKLFF	TGTGCCAGCAGCCCCCTTGGGGGGTGGGAAAAACTGTTTTTT
TRBV28	.	TRBJ2-7	.	CASSLTGRRLEQYF	TGTGCCAGCAGTTTGACGGGACGGAGGCTCGAGCAGTACTTC
TRBV25-1	.	TRBJ1-2	.	CASSTDSGYGYTF	TGTGCCAGCAGTACGGACAGCGGCTATGGCTACACCTTC
TRBV9	TRBD1	TRBJ1-3	.	CASRDEQGANGNTIYF	TGTGCCAGCAGGGATGAACAGGGGGCAAACGGAAACACCATATATTTT
TRBV11-3	TRBD2	TRBJ2-1	.	CASSLSGGGNEQFF	TGTGCCAGCAGCTTATCGGGAGGAGGCAATGAGCAGTTCTTC
TRBV6-6	.	TRBJ2-6	.	CASREGGANVLTF	TGTGCCAGCAGAGAGGGGGGGGCCAACGTCCTGACTTTC
TRBV29-1	TRBD1	TRBJ1-4	once	CSVEMGQGEKLFF	TGCAGCGTTGAGATGGGACAGGGGGAAAAACTGTTTTTT
TRBV19	TRBD2	TRBJ2-1	.	CASSRTSGDSYNEQFF	TGTGCCAGTAGTAGGACTAGCGGGGACTCCTACAATGAGCAGTTCTTC
TRBV30	TRBD2	TRBJ2-5	.	CAWSVGLGGPIETQYF	TGTGCCTGGAGTGTAGGTTTGGGAGGGCCAATTGAGACCCAGTACTTC
TRBV5-1	TRBD1	TRBJ2-1	.	CASSPTDRVPYNEQFF	TGCGCCAGCAGCCCAACTGACAGGGTACCCTACAATGAGCAGTTCTTC
TRBV19	.	TRBJ1-1	.	CASSGFIRMNTEAFF	TGTGCCAGTAGTGGGTTCATACGGATGAACACTGAAGCTTTCTTT
TRBV7-9	TRBD1	TRBJ1-1	.	CASSTSGTGGAGITEAFF	TGTGCCAGCAGCACATCCGGGACAGGGGGCGCGGGGATCACTGAAGCTTTCTTT
TRBV7-2	TRBD1	TRBJ1-6	.	CASSTPPGQGLNSPLHF	TGTGCCAGCAGCACGCCCCCGGGACAGGGATTGAATTCACCCCTCCACTTT
TRBV28	.	TRBJ1-5	.	CASSHGTSRQPQHF	TGTGCCAGCAGCCATGGGACCAGCAGGCAGCCCCAGCATTTT
TRBV5-4	TRBD2	TRBJ2-5	.	CASSLAGWETQYF	TGTGCCAGCAGCTTAGCGGGGTGGGAGACCCAGTACTTC
TRBV5-1	.	TRBJ2-3	.	CASSSAGRGRTNTDTQYF	TGCGCCAGCAGCTCCGCAGGGCGGGGGCGAACTAACACAGATACGCAGTATTTT
TRBV30	TRBD1	TRBJ1-6	.	CAWDGTGHSPLHF	TGTGCCTGGGACGGGACAGGGCATTCACCCCTCCACTTT
TRBV27	.	TRBJ2-6	.	CASSFLSSGANVLTF	TGTGCCAGCAGTTTCCTATCTAGTGGGGCCAACGTCCTGACTTTC
TRBV19	.	TRBJ2-5	.	CASSIGASQETQYF	TGTGCCAGTAGTATAGGCGCCAGCCAAGAGACCCAGTACTTC
TRBV19	.	TRBJ2-2	.	CASRLEPNTGELFF	TGTGCCAGTAGATTGGAGCCGAACACCGGGGAGCTGTTTTTT
TRBV7-3	.	TRBJ2-1	.	CASSRLGLVDEQFF	TGTGCCAGCAGCAGACTAGGGCTAGTTGATGAGCAGTTCTTC
TRBV4-3	.	TRBJ1-1	.	CASSQGLRRATGDRMNTEAFF	TGCGCCAGCAGCCAAGGGCTACGAAGGGCTACAGGCGACCGAATGAACACTGAAGCTTTCTTT
TRBV7-9	.	TRBJ1-2	.	CASSSEGDPYGYTF	TGTGCCAGCAGTTCCGAGGGGGATCCCTATGGCTACACCTTC
TRBV6-6	TRBD1	TRBJ1-1	.	CASNQGTADVSEAFF	TGTGCCAGCAATCAAGGGACAGCCGATGTGAGCGAAGCTTTCTTT
TRBV10-3	TRBD2	TRBJ2-7	.	CAIRGGSSGTLSYEQYF	TGTGCCATCAGGGGGGGGTCTAGCGGGACCCTCTCCTACGAGCAGTACTTC
TRBV7-6	TRBD2	TRBJ2-1	.	CASSPQLAGQGYEQFF	TGTGCCAGCAGCCCACAACTAGCGGGCCAGGGTTATGAGCAGTTCTTC
TRBV30	.	TRBJ2-3	.	CAWSPLTDTQYF	TGTGCCTGGAGTCCCCTCACAGATACGCAGTATTTT
TRBV7-9	.	TRBJ2-7	few	CASSLTVGAGYF	TGTGCCAGCAGCTTAACGGTCGGGGCAGGGTACTTC
TRBV5-6	TRBD2	TRBJ2-2	.	CASSLTSGGLGNTGELFF	TGTGCCAGCAGCTTGACTAGCGGGGGACTCGGGAACACCGGGGAGCTGTTTTTT
TRBV7-9	TRBD1	TRBJ1-6	.	CASSFGQVNSPLHF	TGTGCCAGCAGCTTCGGACAGGTGAATTCACCCCTCCACTTT
TRBV27	TRBD2	TRBJ2-4	.	CASSPPVAGVAKNIQYF	TGTGCCAGCAGCCCACCGGTAGCGGGAGTCGCCAAAAACATTCAGTACTTC
TRBV7-9	.	TRBJ1-1	.	CAGSLGEGYTEAFF	TGTGCCGGCAGCTTAGGTGAGGGCTACACTGAAGCTTTCTTT
TRBV5-6	.	TRBJ1-1	.	CASSLAGGGAEAFF	TGTGCCAGCAGCTTGGCTGGAGGAGGGGCTGAAGCTTTCTTT
TRBV5-1	TRBD2	TRBJ2-4	once	CASSLVDPTSGSHIQYF	TGCGCCAGCAGCTTGGTCGATCCCACTAGCGGGAGTCACATTCAGTACTTC
TRBV29-1	TRBD2	TRBJ2-5	.	CSVDQGGRETQYF	TGCAGCGTTGATCAGGGAGGGCGAGAGACCCAGTACTTC